Below are 14 T cell receptor beta chains sequenced from a single sample in a study of blood T cell repertoires in COVID-19. Generated by immunoSEQ multiplex PCR, the TCRdb table keeps only in-frame clones and is missing some. Of approximately 150,000 clones listed, 75% to 90% are singletons. Sequenced sample: peripheral blood. The origin of the receptors is a man between 18 and 35 years old with COVID-19, enrolled during active disease.

The rearrangement uses TRBV7-8 and TRBJ1-5, with D possibly TRBD1 on 6 matching bases. Germline-derived CDR1 and CDR2 are SGHVS and FQNEAQ. V lost 5 bases and J 6 bases, leaving 14 bases between the germline ends. The CDR3 is 14 residues long. The CDR3 DNA sequence: TGTGCCAGCAGCGAACAGGGTTCTGCTCAGCCCCAGCATTTT. Its protein product is CASSEQGSAQPQHF.

This chain joins TRBV6-6 and TRBJ2-2; 7 nucleotides align to TRBD1. This CDR3 comprises 16 residues. Germline CDR1 is MNHNY and CDR2 is SVGAGI (reference sequence). With V trimmed by 6 bases and J by 1 base, 8 bases remained unmatched. CDR3 sequence: CASSRVRTGNTGELFF. CDR3 nucleotides: TGTGCCAGCAGCCGGGTCCGGACAGGGAACACCGGGGAGCTGTTTTTT.

The J gene is TRBJ2-6, the V gene TRBV7-9; TRBD2 matches 9 bases. The trim removed 5 bases at V and 4 bases at J, leaving 9 bases unmatched. There are 17 residues in the CDR3. Per the germline V gene, CDR1 is SEHNR and CDR2 is FQNEAQ (reference sequence). The CDR3 sequence: CASSKLAGLSGANVLTF. The DNA of the CDR3 is TGTGCCAGCAGCAAACTAGCGGGTCTCTCCGGGGCCAACGTCCTGACTTTC.

This clone was counted once. The rearrangement uses TRBV28 and TRBJ1-6; 7 nucleotides align to TRBD1. CDR3 length equals 13 residues. Unmatched junction bases numbered 3, after V lost 3 bases and J lost 10 bases. Germline V lookup: CDR1 MDHEN, CDR2 SYDVKM. CDR3: CASSFQGVSPLHF. As DNA, the CDR3 is TGTGCCAGCAGTTTTCAGGGGGTATCACCCCTCCACTTT.

The chain employs TRBV29-1 and TRBJ1-3, with D perhaps matching TRBD1 (6 bases). Germline V lookup: CDR1 SQVTM, CDR2 ANQGSEA. The CDR3 covers 13 residues. V lost 6 bases to trimming and J lost 1 base, with 10 bases between them. CDR3 nucleotide sequence: TGCAGCGTACGGACAGTTTCTGGAAACACCATATATTTT. Its protein product is CSVRTVSGNTIYF.

CDR3 in DNA: TGTGCCTGGAGTATGGGGACAGGCTATCAGCCCCAGCATTTT. It specifies CAWSMGTGYQPQHF. The chain has TRBV30 and TRBJ1-5; 8 bases fit TRBD1. Germline V gene sequence: CDR1 GTSNPN, CDR2 SVGIG (reference sequence). This CDR3 has 14 residues. The V and J ends lost 2 bases and 5 bases, in that order; junction bases with no gene match: 5.

The genes are TRBV27 and TRBJ2-3; 9 bases match TRBD2. The CDR3 is made up of 17 amino acids. CDR1 and CDR2 (germline): MNHEY, SMNVEV (reference sequence). V lost 0 bases and J lost 4; bases outside the gene matches: 8. Here the CDR3 reads CASSLSDSGRVADTQYF. CDR3 DNA: TGTGCCAGCAGTTTATCAGATAGCGGGAGAGTGGCAGATACGCAGTATTTT.

The genes are TRBV29-1 and TRBJ2-7; the match to TRBD2 covers 11 bases. From germline, CDR1 is SQVTM and CDR2 ANQGSEA. The junction had 16 bases not matched to a gene; V was cut back by 4 bases and J by 5 bases. The CDR3 is 17 residues long. CDR3 bases: TGCAGCGTTGTGGCTCGGGCAACGACTAGCGGGAACAACGAGCAGTACTTC. It translates to CSVVARATTSGNNEQYF.

This chain joins TRBV5-1 and TRBJ2-1; 7 positions agree with TRBD1. Trimming cost V 3 bases and J 4 bases; bases outside gene matches: 13. CDR3 length equals 17 residues. From germline, CDR1 is SGHRS and CDR2 YFSETQ. CDR3: CASSSGQDPNSYNEQFF. The CDR3 nucleotides are TGCGCCAGCAGCTCCGGACAGGACCCCAATTCGTACAATGAGCAGTTCTTC.

The gene calls are TRBV2 and TRBJ2-1; tentative D call: TRBD1 (6 bases). Germline CDR1 SNHLY, CDR2 FYNNEI. V lost 4 bases and J lost 12, with 22 bases in between. The CDR3 contains 15 residues. CDR3 DNA sequence: TGTGCCAGCAGTGCGAGTAGTGGACAGCCCCTGGGGCAGTTCTTC. Its protein product is CASSASSGQPLGQFF.

The DNA for the CDR3 is TGTGCCAGCATCGGGAAAGGGCCCTACGAGCAGTACTTC. The encoded protein is CASIGKGPYEQYF. The chain is built from TRBV28 and TRBJ2-7, with a possible D match to TRBD2 (5 bases). Trimming cost V 7 bases and J 2 bases, with 12 bases left between them. Germline V gene data show CDR1 as MDHEN and CDR2 as SYDVKM. CDR3 length equals 13 residues.

The chain links TRBV7-2 to TRBJ2-5; D unresolved. Germline V gene sequence: CDR1 SGHTA, CDR2 FQGNSA. The V gene lost 1 base and the J gene lost 5 bases, with 11 bases spanning the gap. This CDR3 comprises 14 residues. The CDR3 is CASSLDWAVETQYF. CDR3 coding DNA: TGTGCCAGCAGCTTAGATTGGGCAGTGGAGACCCAGTACTTC. Combining the CDR3 with reference TRBV7-2 and TRBJ2-5 gives the whole variable domain GAGVSQSPSNKVTEKGKDVELRCDPISGHTALYWYRQSLGQGLEFLIYFQGNSAPDKSGLPSDRFSAERTGGSVSTLTIQRTQQEDSAVYLCASSLDWAVETQYFGPGTRLLVL.

The chain recombines TRBV11-2 with TRBJ2-7, with TRBD1 matching 10 bases. The CDR3 is made up of 15 amino acids. The V gene's germline CDR1 is SGHAT and CDR2 FQNNGV. With 3 bases clipped from V and 6 bases from J, the junction kept 8 bases outside the gene matches. CDR3 region: CASSLLGTGVFEQYF. In DNA form, the CDR3 reads TGTGCCAGCAGCTTGTTGGGGACAGGGGTTTTCGAGCAGTACTTC.

This chain links TRBV3-1 (or the pseudogene TRBV3-2) with TRBJ2-7; 10 nucleotides match TRBD2. The CDR3 has 16 residues. Trimming took 0 bases from V and 3 from J; bases not matched to a gene: 5. Looked up from germline, CDR1 is LGHDT and CDR2 is YNNKEL (reference sequence). The CDR3 region is CASSQDGLAAYYEQYF. CDR3 nucleotide sequence: TGTGCCAGCAGCCAAGACGGACTAGCGGCGTACTACGAGCAGTACTTC.